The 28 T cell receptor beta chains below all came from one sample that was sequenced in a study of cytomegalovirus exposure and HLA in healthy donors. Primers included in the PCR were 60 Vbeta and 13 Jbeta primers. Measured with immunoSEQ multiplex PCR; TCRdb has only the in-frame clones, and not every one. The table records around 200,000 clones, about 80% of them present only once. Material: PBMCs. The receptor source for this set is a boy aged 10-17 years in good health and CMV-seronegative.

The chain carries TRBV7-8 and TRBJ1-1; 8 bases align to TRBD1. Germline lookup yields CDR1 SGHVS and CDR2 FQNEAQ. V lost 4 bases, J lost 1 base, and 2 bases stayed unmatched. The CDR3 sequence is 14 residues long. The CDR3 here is CASSWTGRNTEAFF. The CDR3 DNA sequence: TGTGCCAGCAGCTGGACAGGGAGGAACACTGAAGCTTTCTTT.

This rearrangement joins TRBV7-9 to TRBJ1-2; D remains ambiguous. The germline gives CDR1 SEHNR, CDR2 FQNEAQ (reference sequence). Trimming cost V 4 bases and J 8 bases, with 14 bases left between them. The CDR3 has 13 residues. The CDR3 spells CASSYNLAYGYTF. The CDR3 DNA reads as TGTGCCAGCAGCTACAACCTCGCATACGGCTACACCTTC.

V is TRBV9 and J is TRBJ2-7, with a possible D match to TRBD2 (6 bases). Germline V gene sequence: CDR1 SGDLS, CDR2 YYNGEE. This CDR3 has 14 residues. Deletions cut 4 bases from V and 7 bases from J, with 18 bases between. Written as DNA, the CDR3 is TGTGCCAGCAGCCCGCTCCACCAGGCGGGAGAGCAGTACTTC. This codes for CASSPLHQAGEQYF.

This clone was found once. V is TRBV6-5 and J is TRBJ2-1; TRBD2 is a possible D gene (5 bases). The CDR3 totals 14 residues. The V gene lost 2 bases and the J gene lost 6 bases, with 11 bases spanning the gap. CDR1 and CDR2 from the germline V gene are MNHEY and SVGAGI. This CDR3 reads CASSYGVASNEQFF. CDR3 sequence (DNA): TGTGCCAGCAGTTACGGGGTAGCGAGCAATGAGCAGTTCTTC.

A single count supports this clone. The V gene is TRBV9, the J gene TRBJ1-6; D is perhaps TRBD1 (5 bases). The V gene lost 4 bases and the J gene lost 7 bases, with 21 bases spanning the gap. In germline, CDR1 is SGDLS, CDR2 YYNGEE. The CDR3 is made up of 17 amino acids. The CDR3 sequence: CASSPRPATATNSPLHF. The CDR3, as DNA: TGTGCCAGCAGCCCGAGGCCGGCGACAGCGACGAATTCACCCCTCCACTTT. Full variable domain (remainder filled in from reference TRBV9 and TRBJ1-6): DSGVTQTPKHLITATGQRVTLRCSPRSGDLSVYWYQQSLDQGLQFLIQYYNGEERAKGNILERFSAQQFPDLHSELNLSSLELGDSALYFCASSPRPATATNSPLHFGNGTRLTVT.

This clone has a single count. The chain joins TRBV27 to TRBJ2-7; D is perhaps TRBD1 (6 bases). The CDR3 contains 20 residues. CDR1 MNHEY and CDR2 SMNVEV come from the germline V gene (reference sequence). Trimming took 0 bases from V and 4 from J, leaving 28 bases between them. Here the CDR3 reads CASSLSPRQVENLPDYEQYF. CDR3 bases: TGTGCCAGCAGTTTATCCCCTCGACAGGTTGAAAACTTACCGGATTACGAGCAGTACTTC.

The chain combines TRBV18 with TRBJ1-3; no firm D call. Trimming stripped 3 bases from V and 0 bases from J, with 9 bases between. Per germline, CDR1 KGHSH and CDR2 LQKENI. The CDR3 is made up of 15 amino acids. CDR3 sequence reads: CASSPQASSGNTIYF. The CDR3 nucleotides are TGTGCCAGCTCACCGCAGGCAAGCTCTGGAAACACCATATATTTT. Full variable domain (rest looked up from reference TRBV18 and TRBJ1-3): NAGVMQNPRHLVRRRGQEARLRCSPMKGHSHVYWYRQLPEEGLKFMVYLQKENIIDESGMPKERFSAEFPKEGPSILRIQQVVRGDSAAYFCASSPQASSGNTIYFGEGSWLTVV.

The CDR3 protein is CASSLGPLRGAEQFF. In DNA, the CDR3 is TGTGCCAGCAGCTTAGGTCCATTACGGGGGGCTGAGCAGTTCTTC. V usage is TRBV7-9 and J usage is TRBJ2-1, with a weak D call TRBD2 (7 bases). This CDR3 region has 15 residues. The V end was cut by 1 base, the J end by 9 bases, with 16 bases between. Germline CDR1 SEHNR, CDR2 FQNEAQ (reference sequence).

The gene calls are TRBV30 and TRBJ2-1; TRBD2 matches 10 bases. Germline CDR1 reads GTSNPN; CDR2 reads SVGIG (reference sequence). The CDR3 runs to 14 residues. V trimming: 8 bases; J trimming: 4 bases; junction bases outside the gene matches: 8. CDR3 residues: CAHSGGREYNEQFF. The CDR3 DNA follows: TGTGCCCATAGCGGGGGGCGTGAATACAATGAGCAGTTCTTC.

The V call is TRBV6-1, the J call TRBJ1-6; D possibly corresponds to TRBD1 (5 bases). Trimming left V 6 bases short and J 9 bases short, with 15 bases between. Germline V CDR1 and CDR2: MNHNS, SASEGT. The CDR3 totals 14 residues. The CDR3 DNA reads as TGTGCCAGCAGGGGTGGGGGGACGGGTTCACCCCTCCACTTT. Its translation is CASRGGGTGSPLHF.

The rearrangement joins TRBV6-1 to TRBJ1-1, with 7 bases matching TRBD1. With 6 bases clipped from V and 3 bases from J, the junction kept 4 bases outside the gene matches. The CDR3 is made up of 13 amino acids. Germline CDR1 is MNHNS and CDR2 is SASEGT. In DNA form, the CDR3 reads TGTGCCAGCAGGCAGGGACAGTACACTGAAGCTTTCTTT. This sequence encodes CASRQGQYTEAFF.

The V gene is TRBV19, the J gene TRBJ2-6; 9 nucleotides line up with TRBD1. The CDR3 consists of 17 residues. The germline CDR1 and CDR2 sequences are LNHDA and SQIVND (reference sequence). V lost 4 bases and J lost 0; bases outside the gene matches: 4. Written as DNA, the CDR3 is TGTGCCAGTAGTACAGGACAGGGGAGCTCTGGGGCCAACGTCCTGACTTTC. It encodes CASSTGQGSSGANVLTF.

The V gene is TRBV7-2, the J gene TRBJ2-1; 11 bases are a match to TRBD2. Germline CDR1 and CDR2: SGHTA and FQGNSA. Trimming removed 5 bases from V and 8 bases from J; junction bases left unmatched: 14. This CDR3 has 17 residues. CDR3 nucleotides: TGTGCCAGCAGCGAAAGCCTAGCGGGGGGAATACACTATGAGCAGTTCTTC. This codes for CASSESLAGGIHYEQFF. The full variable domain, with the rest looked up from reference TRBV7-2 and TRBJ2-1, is GAGVSQSPSNKVTEKGKDVELRCDPISGHTALYWYRQSLGQGLEFLIYFQGNSAPDKSGLPSDRFSAERTGGSVSTLTIQRTQQEDSAVYLCASSESLAGGIHYEQFFGPGTRLTVL.

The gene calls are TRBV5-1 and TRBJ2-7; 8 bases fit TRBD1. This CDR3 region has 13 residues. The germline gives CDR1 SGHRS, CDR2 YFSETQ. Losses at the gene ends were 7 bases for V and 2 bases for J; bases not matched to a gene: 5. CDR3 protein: CASGTGDTYEQYF. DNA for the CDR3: TGCGCCAGCGGGACAGGTGATACCTACGAGCAGTACTTC.

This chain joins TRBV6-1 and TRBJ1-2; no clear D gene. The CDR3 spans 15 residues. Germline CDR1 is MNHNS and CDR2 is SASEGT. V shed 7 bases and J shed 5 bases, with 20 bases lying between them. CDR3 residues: CASTTGDIHSYGYTF. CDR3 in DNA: TGTGCCAGCACAACCGGAGATATTCACTCTTATGGCTACACCTTC.

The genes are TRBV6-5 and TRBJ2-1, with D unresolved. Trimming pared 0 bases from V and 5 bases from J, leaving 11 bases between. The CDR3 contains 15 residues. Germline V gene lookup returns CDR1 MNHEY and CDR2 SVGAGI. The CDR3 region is CASSYSSTLHNEQFF. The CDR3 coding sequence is TGTGCCAGCAGTTACTCGTCGACACTTCACAATGAGCAGTTCTTC.

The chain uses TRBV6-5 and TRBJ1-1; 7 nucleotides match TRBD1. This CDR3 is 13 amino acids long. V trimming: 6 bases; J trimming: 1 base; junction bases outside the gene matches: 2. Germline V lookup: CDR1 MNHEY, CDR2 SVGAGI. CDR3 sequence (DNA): TGTGCCAGCAGACGGGACAGGAACACTGAAGCTTTCTTT. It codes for CASRRDRNTEAFF.

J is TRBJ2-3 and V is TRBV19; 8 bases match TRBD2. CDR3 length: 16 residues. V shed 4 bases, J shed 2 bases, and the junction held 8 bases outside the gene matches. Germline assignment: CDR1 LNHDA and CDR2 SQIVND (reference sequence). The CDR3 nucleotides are TGTGCCAGTAGTAGAGGTAGCGGGGTGAACACAGATACGCAGTATTTT. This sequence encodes CASSRGSGVNTDTQYF. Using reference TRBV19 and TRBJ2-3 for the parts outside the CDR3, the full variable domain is DGGITQSPKYLFRKEGQNVTLSCEQNLNHDAMYWYRQDPGQGLRLIYYSQIVNDFQKGDIAEGYSVSREKKESFPLTVTSAQKNPTAFYLCASSRGSGVNTDTQYFGPGTRLTVL.

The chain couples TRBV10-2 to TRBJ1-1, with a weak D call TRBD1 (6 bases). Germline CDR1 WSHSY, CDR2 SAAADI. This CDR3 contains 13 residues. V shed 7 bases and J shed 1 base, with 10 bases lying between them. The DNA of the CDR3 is TGCGCCAGCAATGGACAGAAGAACACTGAAGCTTTCTTT. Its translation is CASNGQKNTEAFF.

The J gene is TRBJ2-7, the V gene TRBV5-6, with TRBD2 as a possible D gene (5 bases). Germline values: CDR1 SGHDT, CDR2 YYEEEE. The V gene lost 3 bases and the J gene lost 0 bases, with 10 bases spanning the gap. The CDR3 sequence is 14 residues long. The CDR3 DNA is TGTGCCAGCAGCTCCGGACTGAGCTCCTACGAGCAGTACTTC. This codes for CASSSGLSSYEQYF.

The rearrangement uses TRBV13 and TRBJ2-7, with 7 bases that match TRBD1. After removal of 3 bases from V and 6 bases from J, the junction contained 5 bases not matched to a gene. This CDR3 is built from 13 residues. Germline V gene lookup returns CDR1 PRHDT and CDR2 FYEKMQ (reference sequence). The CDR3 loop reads CASSFRGTVEQYF. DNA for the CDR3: TGTGCCAGCAGCTTTAGGGGGACAGTCGAGCAGTACTTC. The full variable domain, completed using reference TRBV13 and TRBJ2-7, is AAGVIQSPRHLIKEKRETATLKCYPIPRHDTVYWYQQGPGQDPQFLISFYEKMQSDKGSIPDRFSAQQFSDYHSELNMSSLELGDSALYFCASSFRGTVEQYFGPGTRLTVT.

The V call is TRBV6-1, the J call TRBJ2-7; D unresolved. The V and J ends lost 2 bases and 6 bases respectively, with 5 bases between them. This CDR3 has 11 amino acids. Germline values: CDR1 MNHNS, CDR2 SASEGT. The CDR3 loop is CASSEFSEQYF. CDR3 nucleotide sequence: TGTGCCAGCAGTGAATTTAGCGAGCAGTACTTC.

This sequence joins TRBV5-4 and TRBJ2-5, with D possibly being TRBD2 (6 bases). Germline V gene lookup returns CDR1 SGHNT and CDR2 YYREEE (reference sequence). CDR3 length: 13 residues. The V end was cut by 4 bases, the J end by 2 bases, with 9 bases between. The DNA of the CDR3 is TGTGCCAGCAGCAGGGACTCACAAGAGACCCAGTACTTC. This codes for CASSRDSQETQYF.

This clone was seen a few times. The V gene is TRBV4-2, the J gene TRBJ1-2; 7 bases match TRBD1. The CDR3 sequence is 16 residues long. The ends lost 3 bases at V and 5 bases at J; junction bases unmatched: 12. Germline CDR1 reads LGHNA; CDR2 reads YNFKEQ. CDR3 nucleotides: TGTGCCAGCAGCCAGGGTAAAGGGACAGCCCTATATGGCTACACCTTC. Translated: CASSQGKGTALYGYTF.

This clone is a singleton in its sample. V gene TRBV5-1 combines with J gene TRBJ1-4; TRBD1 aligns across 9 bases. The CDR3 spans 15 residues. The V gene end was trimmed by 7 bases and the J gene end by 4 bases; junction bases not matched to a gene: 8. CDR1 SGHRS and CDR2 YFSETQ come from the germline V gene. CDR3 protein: CASGRDRVNNEKLFF. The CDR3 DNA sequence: TGCGCCAGCGGACGGGACAGGGTTAATAATGAAAAACTGTTTTTT.

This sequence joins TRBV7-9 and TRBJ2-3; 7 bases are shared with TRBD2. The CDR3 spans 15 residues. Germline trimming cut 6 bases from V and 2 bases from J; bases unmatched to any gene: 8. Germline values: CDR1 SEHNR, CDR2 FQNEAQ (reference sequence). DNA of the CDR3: TGTGCCAGCAGGTCAATCAGGGACTACACAGATACGCAGTATTTT. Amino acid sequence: CASRSIRDYTDTQYF.

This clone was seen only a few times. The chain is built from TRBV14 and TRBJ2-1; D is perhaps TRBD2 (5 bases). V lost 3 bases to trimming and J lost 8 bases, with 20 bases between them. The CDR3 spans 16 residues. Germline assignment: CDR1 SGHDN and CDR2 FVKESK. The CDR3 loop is CASSHSLRVVFDEQFF. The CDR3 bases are TGTGCCAGCAGCCACTCGCTGAGGGTTGTATTCGATGAGCAGTTCTTC.

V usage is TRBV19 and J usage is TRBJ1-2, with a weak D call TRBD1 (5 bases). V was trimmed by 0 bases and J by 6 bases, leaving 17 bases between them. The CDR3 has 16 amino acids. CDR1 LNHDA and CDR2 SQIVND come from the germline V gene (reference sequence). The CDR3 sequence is CASSIDREGLKDGYTF. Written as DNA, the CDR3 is TGTGCCAGTAGTATAGACAGGGAGGGGCTCAAAGATGGCTACACCTTC.